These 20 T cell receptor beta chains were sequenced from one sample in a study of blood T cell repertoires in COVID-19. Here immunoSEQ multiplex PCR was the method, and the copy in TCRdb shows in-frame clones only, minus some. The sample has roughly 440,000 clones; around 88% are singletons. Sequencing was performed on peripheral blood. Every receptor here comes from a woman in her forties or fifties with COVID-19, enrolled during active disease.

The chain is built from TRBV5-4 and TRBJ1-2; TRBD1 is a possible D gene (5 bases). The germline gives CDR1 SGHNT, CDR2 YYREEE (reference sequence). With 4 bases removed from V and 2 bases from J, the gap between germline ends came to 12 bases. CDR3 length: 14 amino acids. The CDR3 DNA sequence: TGTGCCAGCAGCCCCCGGGGGACCAACTATGGCTACACCTTC. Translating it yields CASSPRGTNYGYTF.

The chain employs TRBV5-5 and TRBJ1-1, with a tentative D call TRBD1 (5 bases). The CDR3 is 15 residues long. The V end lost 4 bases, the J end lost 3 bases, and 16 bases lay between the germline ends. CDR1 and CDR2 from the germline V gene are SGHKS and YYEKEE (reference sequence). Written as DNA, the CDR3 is TGTGCCAGCAGCCTGATAGGGGAAGGGGACACTGAAGCTTTCTTT. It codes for CASSLIGEGDTEAFF.

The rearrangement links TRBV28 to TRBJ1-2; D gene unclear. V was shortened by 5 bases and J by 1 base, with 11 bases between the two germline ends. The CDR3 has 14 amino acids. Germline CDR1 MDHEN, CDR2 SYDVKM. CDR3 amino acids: CASSHLAGNYGYTF. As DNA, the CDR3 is TGTGCCAGCAGTCACCTCGCGGGTAACTATGGCTACACCTTC.

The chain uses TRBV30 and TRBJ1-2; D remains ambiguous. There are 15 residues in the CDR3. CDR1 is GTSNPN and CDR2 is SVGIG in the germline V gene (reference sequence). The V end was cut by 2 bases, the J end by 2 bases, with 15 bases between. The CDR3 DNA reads TGTGCCTGGAGTCCCCCGGGCGGGTCGAACTATGGCTACACCTTC. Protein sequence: CAWSPPGGSNYGYTF.

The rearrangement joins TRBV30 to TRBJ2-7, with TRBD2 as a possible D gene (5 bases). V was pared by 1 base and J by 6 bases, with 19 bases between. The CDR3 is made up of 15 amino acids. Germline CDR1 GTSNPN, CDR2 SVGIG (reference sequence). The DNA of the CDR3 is TGTGCCTGGAGTGCTGGAGGAAGGGCTCGTGTCGAGCAGTACTTC. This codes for CAWSAGGRARVEQYF.

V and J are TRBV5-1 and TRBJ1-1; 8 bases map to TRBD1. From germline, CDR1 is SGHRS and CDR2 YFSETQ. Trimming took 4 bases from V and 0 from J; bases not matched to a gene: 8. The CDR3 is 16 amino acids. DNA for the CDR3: TGCGCCAGCAGCAAAGAGACAGGGGCCATGAACACTGAAGCTTTCTTT. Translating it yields CASSKETGAMNTEAFF. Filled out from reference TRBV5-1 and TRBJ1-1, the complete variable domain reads KAGVTQTPRYLIKTRGQQVTLSCSPISGHRSVSWYQQTPGQGLQFLFEYFSETQRNKGNFPGRFSGRQFSNSRSEMNVSTLELGDSALYLCASSKETGAMNTEAFFGQGTRLTVV.

CDR3 loop: CASSLLRGLGANVLTF. CDR3 bases: TGTGCCAGCAGTTTGCTCAGGGGGCTTGGGGCCAACGTCCTGACTTTC. The gene calls are TRBV28 and TRBJ2-6; 8 nucleotides agree with TRBD1. CDR3 size: 16 residues. From germline, CDR1 is MDHEN and CDR2 SYDVKM. After removal of 3 bases from V and 3 bases from J, the junction contained 4 bases not matched to a gene.

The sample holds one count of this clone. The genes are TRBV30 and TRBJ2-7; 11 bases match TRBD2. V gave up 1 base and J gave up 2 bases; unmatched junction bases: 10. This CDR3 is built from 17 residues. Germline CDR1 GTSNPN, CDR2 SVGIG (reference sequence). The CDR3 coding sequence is TGTGCCTGGAGTGGTAGACTAGCGGGGCGCCTACCCTACGAGCAGTACTTC. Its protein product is CAWSGRLAGRLPYEQYF.

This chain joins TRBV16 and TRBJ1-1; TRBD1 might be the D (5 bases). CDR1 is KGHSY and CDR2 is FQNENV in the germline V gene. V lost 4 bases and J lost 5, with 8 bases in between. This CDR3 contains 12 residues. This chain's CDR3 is CASSPGGTEAFF. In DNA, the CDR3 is TGTGCCAGCAGCCCGGGGGGGACTGAAGCTTTCTTT.

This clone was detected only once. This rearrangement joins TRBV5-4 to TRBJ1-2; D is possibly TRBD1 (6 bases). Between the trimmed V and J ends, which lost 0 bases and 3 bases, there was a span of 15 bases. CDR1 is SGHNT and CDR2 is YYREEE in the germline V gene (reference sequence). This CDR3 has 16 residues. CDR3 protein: CASSLETQGFDYGYTF. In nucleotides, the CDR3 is TGTGCCAGCAGCTTGGAGACACAGGGTTTCGACTATGGCTACACCTTC.

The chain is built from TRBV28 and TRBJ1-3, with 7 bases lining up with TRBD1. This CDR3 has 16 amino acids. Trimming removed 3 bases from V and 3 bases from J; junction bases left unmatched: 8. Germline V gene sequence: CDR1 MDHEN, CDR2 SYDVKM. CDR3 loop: CASSLLTGFGGNTIYF. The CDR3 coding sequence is TGTGCCAGCAGTTTGCTGACAGGGTTTGGTGGAAACACCATATATTTT.

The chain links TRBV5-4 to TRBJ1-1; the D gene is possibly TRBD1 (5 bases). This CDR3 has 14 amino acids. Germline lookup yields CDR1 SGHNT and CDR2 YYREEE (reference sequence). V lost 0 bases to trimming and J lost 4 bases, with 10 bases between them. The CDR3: CASSLATTVTEAFF. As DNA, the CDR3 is TGTGCCAGCAGCTTGGCCACGACAGTCACTGAAGCTTTCTTT.

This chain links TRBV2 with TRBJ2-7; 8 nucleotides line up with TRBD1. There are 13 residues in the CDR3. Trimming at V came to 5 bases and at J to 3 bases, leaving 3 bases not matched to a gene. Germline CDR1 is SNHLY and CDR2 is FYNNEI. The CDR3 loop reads CASSSGQDYEQYF. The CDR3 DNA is TGTGCCAGCAGTTCGGGACAGGACTACGAGCAGTACTTC.

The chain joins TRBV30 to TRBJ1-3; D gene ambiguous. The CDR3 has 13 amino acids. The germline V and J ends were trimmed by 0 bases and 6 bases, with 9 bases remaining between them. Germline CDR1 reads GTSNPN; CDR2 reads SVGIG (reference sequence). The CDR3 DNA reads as TGTGCCTGGAGTGTAGGCAGGCTAAACACCATATATTTT. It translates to CAWSVGRLNTIYF.

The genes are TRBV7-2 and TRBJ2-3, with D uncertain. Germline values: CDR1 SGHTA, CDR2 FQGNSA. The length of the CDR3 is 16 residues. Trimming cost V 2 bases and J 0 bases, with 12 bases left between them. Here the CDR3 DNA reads TGTGCCAGCAGCTTAACGGCCACTACTAGCACAGATACGCAGTATTTT. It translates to CASSLTATTSTDTQYF.

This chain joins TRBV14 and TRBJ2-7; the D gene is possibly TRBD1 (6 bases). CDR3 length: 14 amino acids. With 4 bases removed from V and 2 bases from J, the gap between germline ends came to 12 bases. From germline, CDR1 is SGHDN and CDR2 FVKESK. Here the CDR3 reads CASSLGTLAYEQYF. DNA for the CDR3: TGTGCCAGCAGCCTTGGGACACTAGCCTACGAGCAGTACTTC.

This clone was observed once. CDR3 DNA: TGTGCCAGCAACCCGAAACCGGGACAGGGGAGAGACGAGCAGTACTTC. It codes for CASNPKPGQGRDEQYF. The chain combines TRBV27 with TRBJ2-7, with TRBD1 matching 10 bases. The V gene's germline CDR1 is MNHEY and CDR2 SMNVEV (reference sequence). The CDR3 has 16 residues. J lost 5 bases, V lost 7 bases, and 14 bases had no gene match.

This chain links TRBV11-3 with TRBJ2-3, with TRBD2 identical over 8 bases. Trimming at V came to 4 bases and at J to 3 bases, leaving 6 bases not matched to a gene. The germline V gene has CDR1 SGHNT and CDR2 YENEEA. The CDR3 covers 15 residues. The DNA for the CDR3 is TGTGCCAGCAGCTCCGGGAGGGATGAGACAGATACGCAGTATTTT. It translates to CASSSGRDETDTQYF.

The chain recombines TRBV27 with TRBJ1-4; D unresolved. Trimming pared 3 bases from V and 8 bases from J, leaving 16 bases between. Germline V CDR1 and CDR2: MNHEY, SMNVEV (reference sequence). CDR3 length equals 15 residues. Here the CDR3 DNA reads TGTGCCAGCAGTTTTGGGGAGGGCTGGGGAGAAAAACTGTTTTTT. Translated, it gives CASSFGEGWGEKLFF.

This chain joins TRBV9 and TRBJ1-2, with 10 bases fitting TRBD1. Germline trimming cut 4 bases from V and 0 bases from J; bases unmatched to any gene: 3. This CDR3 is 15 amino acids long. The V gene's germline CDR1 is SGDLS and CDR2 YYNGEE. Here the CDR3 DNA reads TGTGCCAGCAGCCCGACAGGGGGCCCTAACTATGGCTACACCTTC. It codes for CASSPTGGPNYGYTF.